A single sample gave rise to the 14 T cell receptor beta chains below, sequenced in a study of memory CD8 T cells in hepatitis C reinfection (TCRdb year 2017). The receptor library was made with the immunoSEQ multiplex PCR assay. TCRdb re-hosts the immuneACCESS table, in-frame sequences only. Its copies lack some clones; in the studies checked, an unresolved V gene accounts for under half of them, and the cause for the rest is not known. Present in this sample are about 43,000 clones, approximately 89% of which were seen just once. In total, the top ten clones hold more than 0.6% of the sample. The time point label here, explained by the study, means: late/post reinfection, 12 to 24 weeks after detection. The sorted cells were sequenced directly ex vivo, without any in vitro expansion ahead of TCR sequencing. The sequenced material came from naive CD8+ T cells sorted from blood. The cell subset or site label on this specimen signifies: total naive CD8+CD45RO- T cells. Receptors originate from a man younger than 30 with hepatitis C virus infection.

The J gene is TRBJ2-7, the V gene TRBV4-1; 7 bases are shared with TRBD2. J gave up 4 bases and V 1 base, and 1 base lay outside the gene matches. The CDR3 is made up of 13 amino acids. Germline CDR1 is MGHRA and CDR2 is YSYEKL. The CDR3 here is CASSQVGGYEQYF. The CDR3 DNA follows: TGCGCCAGCAGCCAAGTGGGAGGGTACGAGCAGTACTTC.

The chain carries TRBV10-3 and TRBJ2-1; 7 bases line up with TRBD2. Germline CDR1 is ENHRY and CDR2 is SYGVKD. The CDR3 spans 16 residues. The V gene end was trimmed by 3 bases and the J gene end by 6 bases; junction bases not matched to a gene: 11. This chain's CDR3 is CAISDKAGESGNEQFF. CDR3 in DNA: TGTGCCATCAGTGATAAGGCGGGAGAATCCGGCAATGAGCAGTTCTTC.

The chain is built from TRBV27 and TRBJ2-7, with 7 bases identical to TRBD1. The CDR3 contains 15 residues. J was trimmed by 4 bases and V by 4 bases; bases with no gene match: 10. Germline loops: CDR1 MNHEY, CDR2 SMNVEV (reference sequence). CDR3 sequence: CASSSLQGVRYEQYF. The CDR3 coding sequence is TGTGCCAGCAGTTCTCTCCAGGGGGTTCGGTACGAGCAGTACTTC.

V and J are TRBV5-1 and TRBJ2-4; unclear D gene. Per germline, CDR1 SGHRS and CDR2 YFSETQ. The CDR3 has 15 residues. V dropped 1 base and J dropped 5 bases, with 13 bases sitting between them. The CDR3 nucleotides read TGCGCCAGCAGCTTGACCCCCAGCCAGGAAAACATTCAGTACTTC. Amino acid sequence: CASSLTPSQENIQYF.

The V call is TRBV5-1, the J call TRBJ2-7, with 8 bases matching TRBD1. Germline trimming cut 2 bases from V and 3 bases from J; bases unmatched to any gene: 7. The germline CDR1 and CDR2 sequences are SGHRS and YFSETQ. The CDR3 is 15 amino acids. Here the CDR3 reads CASSFPGTGFYEQYF. The CDR3 nucleotides read TGCGCCAGCAGCTTCCCCGGGACAGGATTCTACGAGCAGTACTTC. The variable domain in full, completed from reference TRBV5-1 and TRBJ2-7, reads KAGVTQTPRYLIKTRGQQVTLSCSPISGHRSVSWYQQTPGQGLQFLFEYFSETQRNKGNFPGRFSGRQFSNSRSEMNVSTLELGDSALYLCASSFPGTGFYEQYFGPGTRLTVT.

A remark on this clone: The junction departs from the called germline gene at one end, perhaps through a read error. In the same sample, other DNA sequences code for this CDR3. The chain links TRBV5-4 to TRBJ1-2; 10 nucleotides match TRBD1. Germline V gene lookup returns CDR1 SGHNT and CDR2 YYREEE (reference sequence). The CDR3 covers 15 residues. This CDR3 is CASSLGTGANYGYTF. CDR3 coding DNA: TGTGCTAGCAGCTTGGGGACAGGGGCGAACTATGGCTACACCTTC.

The J gene is TRBJ2-2, the V gene TRBV27; 8 nucleotides line up with TRBD2. The CDR3 covers 22 residues. V trimming: 5 bases; J trimming: 6 bases; junction bases outside the gene matches: 29. Looked up from germline, CDR1 is MNHEY and CDR2 is SMNVEV (reference sequence). The CDR3 region is CASSLRDISRQREKSRAGELFF. The CDR3 DNA sequence: TGTGCCAGCAGTCTCCGGGACATCTCCCGACAGCGGGAGAAATCCAGGGCCGGGGAGCTGTTTTTT.

This chain joins TRBV7-2 and TRBJ2-1, with 12 bases matching TRBD2. This CDR3 spans 15 amino acids. Looked up from germline, CDR1 is SGHTA and CDR2 is FQGNSA. V lost 4 bases and J lost 6; bases outside the gene matches: 4. CDR3 sequence: CASSSLAGGPNEQFF. Here the CDR3 DNA reads TGTGCCAGCAGCTCCCTAGCGGGGGGGCCCAATGAGCAGTTCTTC.

The V gene is TRBV9, the J gene TRBJ1-2, with 10 bases identical to TRBD1. Germline-derived CDR1 and CDR2 are SGDLS and YYNGEE. CDR3 length equals 15 residues. V trimming: 4 bases; J trimming: 6 bases; junction bases outside the gene matches: 9. Here the CDR3 DNA reads TGTGCCAGCAGCTACGGGACAGGGGATTGGGATGGCTACACCTTC. This translates into CASSYGTGDWDGYTF.

The rearrangement links TRBV30 to TRBJ1-6; weak D call: TRBD1 (6 bases). Germline V gene sequence: CDR1 GTSNPN, CDR2 SVGIG (reference sequence). V shed 4 bases and J shed 7 bases, with 14 bases lying between them. The CDR3 totals 14 residues. Here the CDR3 DNA reads TGTGCCTGGACTGGGGGGGCGGGAAATTCACCCCTCCACTTT. The encoded protein is CAWTGGAGNSPLHF.

The chain has TRBV7-9 and TRBJ2-1; TRBD2 is a possible D gene (7 bases). CDR3 size: 14 residues. CDR1 SEHNR and CDR2 FQNEAQ come from the germline V gene (reference sequence). Trimming cost V 4 bases and J 5 bases, with 12 bases left between them. CDR3 sequence: CASSWGGTNNEQFF. In DNA form, the CDR3 reads TGTGCCAGCAGCTGGGGGGGGACAAACAATGAGCAGTTCTTC.

The genes are TRBV19 and TRBJ2-1, with D possibly matching TRBD2 (6 bases). The germline V gene encodes CDR1 LNHDA and CDR2 SQIVND (reference sequence). The CDR3 length is 16 residues. Trimming shortened V by 5 bases and J by 7 bases, and 21 bases separated the two germline ends. CDR3 DNA sequence: TGTGCCAGTAGTCCAGGACCGGGGGAGGTGGGGAATGAGCAGTTCTTC. Protein sequence: CASSPGPGEVGNEQFF.

This chain links TRBV6-6 with TRBJ1-3; 7 bases line up with TRBD1. Germline assignment: CDR1 MNHNY and CDR2 SVGAGI (reference sequence). The CDR3 runs 15 residues. With 4 bases clipped from V and 3 bases from J, the junction kept 6 bases outside the gene matches. The CDR3 coding sequence is TGTGCCAGCAGTTCGGAGGGGGCGCTTGGAAACACCATATATTTT. Amino acids: CASSSEGALGNTIYF.

The chain uses TRBV4-1 and TRBJ2-7; 9 nucleotides match TRBD1. Looked up from germline, CDR1 is MGHRA and CDR2 is YSYEKL. The CDR3 loop spans 14 amino acids. V shed 4 bases, J shed 4 bases, and the junction held 5 bases outside the gene matches. CDR3 nucleotide sequence: TGCGCCAGCAGCCCAAGGGACAGGGATTACGAGCAGTACTTC. Translated: CASSPRDRDYEQYF.